The present T cell receptor beta chain was sequenced within a study of T cell responses to AZD1222 COVID-19 vaccine. Broader study findings: In a largely white British group with more females than males, clonal diversity was possibly underestimated. Among those given AZD1222, only six were seropositive at baseline. Recipients of two AZD1222 doses showed rising Spike-specific TCR breadth and depth. There were repertoire samples only from the period after the peak T cell response.

The table lists this clone with a count of one. Antigen specificity is unknown. Clones were read by immunoSEQ multiplex PCR, and TCRdb kept only the in-frame ones, dropping some. The repertoire holds approximately 150,000 clones, with 89% as singletons. This TCR derives from an adult who received the AZD1222 COVID-19 vaccine. The sequencing used peripheral blood, collected 28 days after the second AZD1222 dose.

CDR3 residues: CASSLRQGTPTNEKLFF. In DNA, the CDR3 is TGTGCCAGCAGCTTGCGACAGGGCACACCGACTAATGAAAAACTGTTTTTT. The V gene is TRBV7-8, the J gene TRBJ1-4; 7 bases align to TRBD1. The germline gives CDR1 SGHVS, CDR2 FQNEAQ. Unmatched junction bases numbered 9, after V lost 3 bases and J lost 2 bases. This CDR3 contains 17 residues. Variable domain in full (rest from reference TRBV7-8 and TRBJ1-4): GAGVSQSPRYKVAKRGQDVALRCDPISGHVSLFWYQQALGQGPEFLTYFQNEAQLDKSGLPSDRFFAERPEGSVSTLKIQRTQQEDSAVYLCASSLRQGTPTNEKLFFGSGTQLSVL.